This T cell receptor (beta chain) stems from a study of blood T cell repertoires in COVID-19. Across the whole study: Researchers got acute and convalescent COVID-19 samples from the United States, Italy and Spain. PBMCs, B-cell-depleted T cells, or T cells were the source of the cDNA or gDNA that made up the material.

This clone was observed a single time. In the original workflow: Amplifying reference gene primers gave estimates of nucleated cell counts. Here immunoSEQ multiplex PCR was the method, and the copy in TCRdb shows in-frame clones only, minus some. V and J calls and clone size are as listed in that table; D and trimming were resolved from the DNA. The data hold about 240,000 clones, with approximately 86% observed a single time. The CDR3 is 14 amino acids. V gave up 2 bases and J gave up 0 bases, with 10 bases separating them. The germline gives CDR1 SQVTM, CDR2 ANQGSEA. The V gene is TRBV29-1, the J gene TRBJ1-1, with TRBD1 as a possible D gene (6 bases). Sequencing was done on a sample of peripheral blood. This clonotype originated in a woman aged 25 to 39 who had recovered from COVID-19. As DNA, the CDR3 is TGCAGCGTTGAACTTGGGGGCGTGAACACTGAAGCTTTCTTT. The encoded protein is CSVELGGVNTEAFF.